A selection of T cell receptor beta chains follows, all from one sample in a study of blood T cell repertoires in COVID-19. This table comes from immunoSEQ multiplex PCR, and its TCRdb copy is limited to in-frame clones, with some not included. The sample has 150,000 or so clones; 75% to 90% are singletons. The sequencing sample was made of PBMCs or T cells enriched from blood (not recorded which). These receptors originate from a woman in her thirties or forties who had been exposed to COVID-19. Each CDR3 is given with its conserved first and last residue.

CASSGRHKSNQPQHF,TRBJ1-5,TRBV9
CASSSGQDQETQYF,TRBJ2-5,TRBV5-1
CAISESEGMNTEAFF,TRBJ1-1,TRBV10-3
CASNGLAAYNEQFF,TRBJ2-1,TRBV10-2
CSVGQAFF,TRBJ1-1,TRBV29-1
CASSLGPRQPGLAGTGELFF,TRBJ2-2,TRBV7-8
CASSESGGLNTGELFF,TRBJ2-2,TRBV6-1
CASSPVFEASNEQFF,TRBJ2-1,TRBV7-2
CASSYSSGSGNTIYF,TRBJ1-3,TRBV6-5
CASRGTTLAQETQYF,TRBJ2-5,TRBV19
CASSLEDSSGAFF,TRBJ1-1,TRBV7-9
CSVELQGAEYGYTF,TRBJ1-2,TRBV29-1
CASSPGRLLRDEQYF,TRBJ2-7,TRBV9